The rows below give T cell receptor beta chains drawn from one sample of a study of blood T cell repertoires in COVID-19. This table comes from immunoSEQ multiplex PCR, and its TCRdb copy is limited to in-frame clones, with some not included. The table shows about 120,000 clones, with 70% to 90% occurring only once. Sequenced: peripheral blood. The origin of the receptors is a woman over 75 with acute or convalescent COVID-19. The CDR3 runs from the conserved cysteine through the conserved F or W. The D gene is left open where the match is weak. Expanded clones are given a class, and other clones once, few, many or no size at all.

TRBV28	TRBJ1-2	NA	TRBD1	TGTGCCAGCAGCCAGGGACAGGGACTCTATGGCTACACCTTC	CASSQGQGLYGYTF
TRBV2	TRBJ2-5	NA	TRBD1	TGTGCCAGCAGTCCGCAGGGGGCGCAAGAGACCCAGTACTTC	CASSPQGAQETQYF
TRBV5-8	TRBJ1-3	NA	NA	TGTGCCAGCAGCTTGGGGCAGGTCGCAAACACCATATATTTT	CASSLGQVANTIYF
TRBV6-2/TRBV6-3	TRBJ2-3	once	NA	TGTGCCAGCAGTTCTCGGGAGTCCGTCACTGATACGCAGTATTTT	CASSSRESVTDTQYF
TRBV18	TRBJ2-2	medium-sized	NA	TGTGCCAGCTCACCTAGCGGGGAGCTGTTTTTT	CASSPSGELFF
TRBV11-3	TRBJ2-3	NA	NA	TGTGCCAGCAGCCCGGACTCAACAGATACGCAGTATTTT	CASSPDSTDTQYF
TRBV10-3	TRBJ1-1	NA	NA	TGTGCCATCAGTGAGTTTCCAACTGAAGCTTTCTTT	CAISEFPTEAFF
TRBV7-9	TRBJ2-3	NA	NA	TGTGCCAGCAGCTTAGAGTCATTAGGGGCAGATACGCAGTATTTT	CASSLESLGADTQYF
TRBV2	TRBJ1-2	NA	NA	TGTGCCAGCAGTGAGGACAAAAACTATGGCTACACCTTC	CASSEDKNYGYTF
TRBV3-1/TRBV3-2	TRBJ2-3	NA	TRBD2	TGTGCCAGCAGCCAAGGAACTAGCGGAACGCAGTATTTT	CASSQGTSGTQYF
TRBV19	TRBJ1-4	once	NA	TGTGCCAGTAGTATGGGAAATACAGGATCCGCAACTAATGAAAAACTGTTTTTT	CASSMGNTGSATNEKLFF
TRBV19	TRBJ2-1	NA	TRBD2	TGTGCCAGTAGGGGTCCGGGACTAGCGGGGGCTGAGCAGTTCTTC	CASRGPGLAGAEQFF
TRBV28	TRBJ2-7	NA	TRBD2	TGCGCCACGAGCGGGAGTAGTTACGAGCAGTACTTC	CATSGSSYEQYF
TRBV6-1	TRBJ2-7	NA	TRBD2	TGTGCCAGCAGTGATCGGTGGGTAGCGGGTGCCTACGAGCAGTACTTC	CASSDRWVAGAYEQYF
TRBV3-1/TRBV3-2	TRBJ1-2	NA	NA	TGTGCCAGCAGCCAAGAAGCGGGAAACTATGGCTACACCTTC	CASSQEAGNYGYTF
TRBV7-2	TRBJ2-2	NA	NA	TGTGCCAGCAGCGTTTCAGCGACGGTCTTCACCGGGGAGCTGTTTTTT	CASSVSATVFTGELFF
TRBV6-5	TRBJ2-3	NA	TRBD2	TGTGCCAGCAGTTGGAGCGGGAGATTAAGCGATACGCAGTATTTT	CASSWSGRLSDTQYF
TRBV11-2	TRBJ2-7	once	TRBD1	TGTGCCAGCAGCCCGACAGGGGGCCTTCCCTACGAGCAGTACTTC	CASSPTGGLPYEQYF
TRBV28	TRBJ1-3	NA	NA	TGTGCCAGCACCGAAGGGGGATTCCTCTCTGGAAACACCATATATTTT	CASTEGGFLSGNTIYF
TRBV29-1	TRBJ2-7	NA	TRBD1	TGCAGCGTAGGACAGGGCCACCACGAGCAGTACTTC	CSVGQGHHEQYF
TRBV3-1/TRBV3-2	TRBJ2-1	once	NA	TGTGCCAGCAGCCAAGGCTATCGGGAGAGCTCCTACAATGAGCAGTTCTTC	CASSQGYRESSYNEQFF
TRBV18	TRBJ2-5	once	NA	TGTGCCAGCTCACCACGCTCGAGGGAGACCCAGTACTTC	CASSPRSRETQYF
TRBV5-8	TRBJ1-4	few	NA	TGTGCCAGCAGCTTGGTCGGGGTTTTTGAAAAACTGTTTTTT	CASSLVGVFEKLFF
TRBV19	TRBJ2-2	NA	TRBD1	TGTGCCAGTAGTGCCTGGGACAGCTTAGGGGAGCTGTTTTTT	CASSAWDSLGELFF
TRBV3-1/TRBV3-2	TRBJ2-1	NA	NA	TGTGCCAGCAGTCTTTCGGGGGTCTCCTACAATGAGCAGTTCTTC	CASSLSGVSYNEQFF
TRBV19	TRBJ2-1	once	NA	TGTGCCAGTAAGGGGGGGAAGAGCTCCTACAATGAGCAGTTCTTC	CASKGGKSSYNEQFF
TRBV2	TRBJ1-1	NA	TRBD1	TGTGCCAGCAGTATGGACAGGGCCACTGAAGCTTTCTTT	CASSMDRATEAFF
TRBV27	TRBJ1-2	NA	NA	TGTGCCAGCAGTTTAAATGGGGTAAAAACAGGCTATGGCTACACCTTC	CASSLNGVKTGYGYTF
TRBV2	TRBJ1-3	NA	NA	TGTGCCAGCAGCCCCGACAGAGTCTCTGGAAACACCATATATTTT	CASSPDRVSGNTIYF
TRBV5-1	TRBJ2-6	NA	TRBD1	TGCGCCAGCAGCTGGGACAGGGTGAGCTCTGGGGCCAACGTCCTGACTTTC	CASSWDRVSSGANVLTF
TRBV4-2	TRBJ1-4	NA	NA	TGTGCCAGCAGCCCTGAGGTAACTAATGAAAAACTGTTTTTT	CASSPEVTNEKLFF
TRBV5-1	TRBJ2-1	NA	NA	TGCGCCAGCAGCTCCACCTACAATGAGCAGTTCTTC	CASSSTYNEQFF
TRBV6-5	TRBJ1-5	few	TRBD1	TGTGCCAGCATTCCGACAGGGTATAGCAATCAGCCCCAGCATTTT	CASIPTGYSNQPQHF
TRBV28	TRBJ2-7	NA	NA	TGTGCCAGCAGTCCGGGCGGACCGGAGGCCTACGAGCAGTACTTC	CASSPGGPEAYEQYF
TRBV5-1	TRBJ2-1	NA	NA	TGCGCCAGCACTAAGGTAGGAGGGTACAATGAGCAGTTCTTC	CASTKVGGYNEQFF
TRBV19	TRBJ1-1	NA	NA	TGTGCCAGTAGTGCGTGGGGGGGCACTGAAGCTTTCTTT	CASSAWGGTEAFF
TRBV6-5	TRBJ1-2	NA	TRBD1	TGTGCCAGCATAGGACAGGGGGCGCTTGGCTACACCTTC	CASIGQGALGYTF
TRBV9	TRBJ2-7	NA	TRBD1	TGTGCCAGCAGCGTAGGCCCGGGGACAGGGTACGAGCAGTACTTC	CASSVGPGTGYEQYF
TRBV5-1	TRBJ1-4	NA	NA	TGCGCCAGCAGCTTGGAGAACAGACCCAATGAAAAACTGTTTTTT	CASSLENRPNEKLFF
TRBV6-1	TRBJ2-7	NA	NA	TGTGCCAGCAGTGAACGAGATTACGAGCAGTACTTC	CASSERDYEQYF
TRBV7-2	TRBJ2-1	NA	NA	TGTGCCAGCAGCTTAGTAGGCGGGTGGGGCTCCTACAATGAGCAGTTCTTC	CASSLVGGWGSYNEQFF
TRBV5-4	TRBJ1-1	NA	TRBD1	TGTGCCAGCAGCTCCAACCGGGACAGGAAGGCTACTGAAGCTTTCTTT	CASSSNRDRKATEAFF
TRBV5-1	TRBJ2-3	NA	TRBD2	TGCGCCAGCAGCTCCGGGACTAGCGGGAGCACAGATACGCAGTATTTT	CASSSGTSGSTDTQYF
TRBV5-1	TRBJ1-1	NA	NA	TGCGCCAGCAGCTGGGAAGGGAGGAACACTGAAGCTTTCTTT	CASSWEGRNTEAFF
TRBV10-1	TRBJ2-1	once	TRBD2	TGCGCCAGCAGTGACAGCGGGAGGGCCCAATCCTACAATGAGCAGTTCTTC	CASSDSGRAQSYNEQFF
TRBV24-1	TRBJ1-2	NA	NA	TGTGCCACCAGTGATTCAAGAGGGGGCTACACCTTC	CATSDSRGGYTF
TRBV10-3	TRBJ2-7	NA	NA	TGTGCCATCAGTGACGACAGATCCTACGAGCAGTACTTC	CAISDDRSYEQYF
TRBV18	TRBJ1-5	NA	NA	TGTGCCAGCTCTGGGACTGGCAATCAGCCCCAGCATTTT	CASSGTGNQPQHF
TRBV6-4	TRBJ2-2	NA	TRBD2	TGTGCCAGCAGCAGCGGGACCTCGAACACCGGGGAGCTGTTTTTT	CASSSGTSNTGELFF
TRBV7-9	TRBJ2-1	NA	TRBD2	TGTGCCAGCAGCTTAAGACTAGCGGGAGAATGGTCCTACAATGAGCAGTTCTTC	CASSLRLAGEWSYNEQFF
TRBV19	TRBJ2-5	NA	NA	TGTGCCAGTAAACCCGGGACAAATCAAGAGACCCAGTACTTC	CASKPGTNQETQYF
TRBV7-8	TRBJ1-5	NA	TRBD1	TGTGCCAGCAGCTTAAGGGACAGGGGCACTAGCAATCAGCCCCAGCATTTT	CASSLRDRGTSNQPQHF
TRBV19	TRBJ1-5	NA	NA	TGTGCCAGTACCCCCAGGGAATTCAATCAGCCCCAGCATTTT	CASTPREFNQPQHF
TRBV12-3/TRBV12-4	TRBJ1-2	NA	NA	TGTGCCAGCAGCCTGGGGCCTTATGGCTACACCTTC	CASSLGPYGYTF
TRBV12-5	TRBJ2-7	NA	TRBD2	TGTGCTAGTGGTTTGGTCCGGGGGGAGATCCCCAACTACGAGCAGTACTTC	CASGLVRGEIPNYEQYF
TRBV3-1/TRBV3-2	TRBJ2-1	NA	TRBD2	TGTGCCAGCAGCCAACCCTTTAGCGGGAGGGCGGAGCAGTTCTTC	CASSQPFSGRAEQFF
TRBV6-1	TRBJ2-2	NA	NA	TGTGCCAGCAGTGCACATCGACAGACTCGTCCTTTCACCGGGGAGCTGTTTTTT	CASSAHRQTRPFTGELFF